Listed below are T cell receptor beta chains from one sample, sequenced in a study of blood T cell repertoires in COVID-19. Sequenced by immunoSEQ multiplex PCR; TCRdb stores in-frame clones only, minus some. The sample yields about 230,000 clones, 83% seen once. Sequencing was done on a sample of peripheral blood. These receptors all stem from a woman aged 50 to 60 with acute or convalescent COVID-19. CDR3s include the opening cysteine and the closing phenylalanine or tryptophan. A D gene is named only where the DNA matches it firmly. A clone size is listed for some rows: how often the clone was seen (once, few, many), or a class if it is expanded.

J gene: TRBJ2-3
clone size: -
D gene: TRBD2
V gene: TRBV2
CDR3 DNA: TGTGCCAGCATTCAGACTAGCCCCCCAGATACGCAGTATTTT
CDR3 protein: CASIQTSPPDTQYF

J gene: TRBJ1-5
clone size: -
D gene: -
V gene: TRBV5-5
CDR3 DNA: TGTGCCAGCAGCTTGGCCTGGGATTGGGGCCAGCCCCAGCATTTT
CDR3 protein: CASSLAWDWGQPQHF

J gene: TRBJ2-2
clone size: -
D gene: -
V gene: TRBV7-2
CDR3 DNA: TGTGCCAGCAACCCGGGGTCGAACACCGGGGAGCTGTTTTTT
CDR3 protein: CASNPGSNTGELFF

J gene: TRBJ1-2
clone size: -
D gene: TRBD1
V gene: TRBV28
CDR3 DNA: TGTGCCAGCAAGGGGGCTACAGGGACCTTCGGAAGCTACACCTTC
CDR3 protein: CASKGATGTFGSYTF

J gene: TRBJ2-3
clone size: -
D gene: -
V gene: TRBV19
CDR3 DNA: TGTGCCAGTAGTATATCGGACACCATCACAGATACGCAGTATTTT
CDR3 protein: CASSISDTITDTQYF

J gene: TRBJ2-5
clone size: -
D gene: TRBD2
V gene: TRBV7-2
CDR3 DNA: TGTGCCAGCAGCTTACTCGCGGGAGTCCAAGAGACCCAGTACTTC
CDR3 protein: CASSLLAGVQETQYF

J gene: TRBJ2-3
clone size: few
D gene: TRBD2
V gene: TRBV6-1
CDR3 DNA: TGTGCCAGCAGTGTTTCATCGGGAGGGGGCACAGATACGCAGTATTTT
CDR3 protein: CASSVSSGGGTDTQYF

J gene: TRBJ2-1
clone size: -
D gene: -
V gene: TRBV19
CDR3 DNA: TGTGCCAGTACCCGGGGGACCTACAATGAGCAGTTCTTC
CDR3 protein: CASTRGTYNEQFF

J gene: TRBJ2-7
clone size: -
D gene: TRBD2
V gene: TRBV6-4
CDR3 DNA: TGTGCCAGCAGTGTAGATACTAGCGGCCCCTACGAGCAGTACTTC
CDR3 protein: CASSVDTSGPYEQYF

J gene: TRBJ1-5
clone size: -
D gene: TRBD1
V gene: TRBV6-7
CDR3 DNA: TGTGCCAGCAGTTCCGGGACAGGGCCTCAGCCCCAGCATTTT
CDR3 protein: CASSSGTGPQPQHF

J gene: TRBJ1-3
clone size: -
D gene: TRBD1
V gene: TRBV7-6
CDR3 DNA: TGTGCCAGCAGCTTAGACCAGGGGGCCGACTCTGGAAACACCATATATTTT
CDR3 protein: CASSLDQGADSGNTIYF

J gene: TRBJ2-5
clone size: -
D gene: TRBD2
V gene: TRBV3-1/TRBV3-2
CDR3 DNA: TGTGCCAGCAGCCAAGCCGCTAGCGGGGGGGCGGTTCTAGAGACCCAGTACTTC
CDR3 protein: CASSQAASGGAVLETQYF

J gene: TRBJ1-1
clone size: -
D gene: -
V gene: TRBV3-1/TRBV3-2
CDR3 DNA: TGTGCCAGCAGCCAAGCATCATGGGGGCCGCACACTGAAGCTTTCTTT
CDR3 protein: CASSQASWGPHTEAFF

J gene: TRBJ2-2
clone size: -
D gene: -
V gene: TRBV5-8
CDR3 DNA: TGTGCCAGCAATGGGGAGCCTTACACCGGGGAGCTGTTTTTT
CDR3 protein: CASNGEPYTGELFF

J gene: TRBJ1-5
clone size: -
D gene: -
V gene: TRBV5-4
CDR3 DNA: TGTGCCAGCAGCTTGGGGGGCGATCAGCCCCAGCATTTT
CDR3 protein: CASSLGGDQPQHF

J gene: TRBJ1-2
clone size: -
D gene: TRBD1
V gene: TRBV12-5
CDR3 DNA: TGTGCTAGTGGTTTGGTACCAGGGGGGTCGGGCTACACCTTC
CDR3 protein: CASGLVPGGSGYTF

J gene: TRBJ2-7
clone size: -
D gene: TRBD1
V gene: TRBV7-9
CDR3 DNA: TGTGCCAGCAGCCGACAGGGGGTCGCGACCGAGCAGTACTTC
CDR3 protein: CASSRQGVATEQYF

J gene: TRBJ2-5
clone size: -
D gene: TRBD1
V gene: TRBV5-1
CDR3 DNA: TGCGCCAGCAGCTTGCGGGGACAGCAAGAGACCCAGTACTTC
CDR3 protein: CASSLRGQQETQYF

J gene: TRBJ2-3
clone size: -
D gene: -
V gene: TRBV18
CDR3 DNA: TGTGCCAGCTCACCATTCTTTTCCGAGACAGAGATACTTTACACAGATACGCAGTATTTT
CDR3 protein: CASSPFFSETEILYTDTQYF

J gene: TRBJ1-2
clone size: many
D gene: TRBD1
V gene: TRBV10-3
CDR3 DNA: TGTGCCATCAGTCCACCATATCATACAGGGGACTATGGCTACACCTTC
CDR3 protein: CAISPPYHTGDYGYTF

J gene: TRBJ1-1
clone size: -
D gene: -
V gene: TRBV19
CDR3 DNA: TGTGCCAGTACTTCCAGGGTTACTGAAGCTTTCTTT
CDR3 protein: CASTSRVTEAFF

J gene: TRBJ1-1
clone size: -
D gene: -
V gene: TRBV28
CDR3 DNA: TGTGCCAGCAGTTTCAGGCGGGGAACTGAAGCTTTCTTT
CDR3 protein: CASSFRRGTEAFF

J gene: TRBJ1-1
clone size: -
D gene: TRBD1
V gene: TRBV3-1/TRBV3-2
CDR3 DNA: TGTGCCAGCAGCCAAGGACAGGGGAAGTACACTGAAGCTTTCTTT
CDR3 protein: CASSQGQGKYTEAFF

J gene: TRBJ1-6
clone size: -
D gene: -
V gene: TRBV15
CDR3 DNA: TGTGCCACCAGCAGTCAAGGTGGGCAGGGTGCCGATTCACCCCTCCACTTT
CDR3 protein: CATSSQGGQGADSPLHF

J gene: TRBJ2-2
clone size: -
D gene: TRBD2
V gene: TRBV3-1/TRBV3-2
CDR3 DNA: TGTGCCAGCAGCCCAGGAACCGGGGGGGTCAACACCGGGGAGCTGTTTTTT
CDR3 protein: CASSPGTGGVNTGELFF

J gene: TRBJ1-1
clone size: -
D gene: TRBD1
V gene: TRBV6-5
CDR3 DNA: TGTGCCACCATGGGCCGGGACAGGGGAAACACTGAAGCTTTCTTT
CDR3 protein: CATMGRDRGNTEAFF

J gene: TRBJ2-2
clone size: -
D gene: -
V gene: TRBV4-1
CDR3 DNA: TGCGCCAGCAGCCAACCCTACGGATCGGGGACCGGGGAGCTGTTTTTT
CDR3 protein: CASSQPYGSGTGELFF

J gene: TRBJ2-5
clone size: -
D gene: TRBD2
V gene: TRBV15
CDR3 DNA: TGTGCCACCAGCAGAACCGGGACTAGCGGGAGGGCCCAAGACTTC
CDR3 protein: CATSRTGTSGRAQDF

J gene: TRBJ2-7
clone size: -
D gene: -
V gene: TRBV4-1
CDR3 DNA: TGCGCCAGCAGCCAAACAGGTAGCTTATCCCCCCACGAGCAGTACTTC
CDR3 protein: CASSQTGSLSPHEQYF

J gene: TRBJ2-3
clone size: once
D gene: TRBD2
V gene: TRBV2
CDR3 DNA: TGTGCCAGCAAGACGAGCGGGGGGGTCTCTCATACGCAGTATTTT
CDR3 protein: CASKTSGGVSHTQYF

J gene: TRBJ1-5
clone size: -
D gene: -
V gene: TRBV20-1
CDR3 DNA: TGCAGTGCTAGTCAGTATAGCAATCAGCCCCAGCATTTT
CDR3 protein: CSASQYSNQPQHF

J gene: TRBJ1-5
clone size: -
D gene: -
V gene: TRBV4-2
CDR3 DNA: TGTGCCAGCAGCCAAGAACGCACAGCCCTCAATCAGCCCCAGCATTTT
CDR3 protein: CASSQERTALNQPQHF

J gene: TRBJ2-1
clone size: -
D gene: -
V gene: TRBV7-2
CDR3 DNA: TGTGCCAGCAGCTTAGAAATCGGGGTCCGGAATGAGCAGTTCTTC
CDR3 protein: CASSLEIGVRNEQFF

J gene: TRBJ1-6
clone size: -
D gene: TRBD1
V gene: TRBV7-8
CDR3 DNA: TGTGCCAGCAGCTCCCCAAGACAGGGGAATTCACCCCTCCACTTT
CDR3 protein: CASSSPRQGNSPLHF

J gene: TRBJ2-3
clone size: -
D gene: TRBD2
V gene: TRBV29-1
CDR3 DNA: TGCAGCGCTGAACATCCTAGCGGAACAGATACGCAGTATTTT
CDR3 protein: CSAEHPSGTDTQYF

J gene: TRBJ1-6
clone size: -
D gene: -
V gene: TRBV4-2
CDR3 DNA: TGTGCCAGCAGCCCTCTCGGGGGATTGAAGTCACCCCTCCACTTT
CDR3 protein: CASSPLGGLKSPLHF

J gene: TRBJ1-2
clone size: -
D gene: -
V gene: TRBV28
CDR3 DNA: TGTGCCAGCAGTTTGGGGCCTGTTAGCTACACCTTC
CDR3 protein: CASSLGPVSYTF

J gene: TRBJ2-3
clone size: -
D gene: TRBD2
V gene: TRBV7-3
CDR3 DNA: TGTGCCAGCAGCTCGGCGGGGGGGCCCACAGATACGCAGTATTTT
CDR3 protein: CASSSAGGPTDTQYF

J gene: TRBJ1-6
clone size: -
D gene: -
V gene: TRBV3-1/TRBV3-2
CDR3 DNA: TGTGCCAGCAGCCGGGGCAGCTCCTATAATTCACCCCTCCACTTT
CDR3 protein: CASSRGSSYNSPLHF

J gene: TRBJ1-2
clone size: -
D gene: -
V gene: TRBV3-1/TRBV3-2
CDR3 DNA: TGTGCCAGCAGCCCCCCAGGGTCCGGCGGCTACACCTTC
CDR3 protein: CASSPPGSGGYTF

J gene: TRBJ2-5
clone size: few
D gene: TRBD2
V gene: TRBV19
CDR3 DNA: TGTGCCAGTAGTAGGACTAGCGAGGAGACCCAGTACTTC
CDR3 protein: CASSRTSEETQYF

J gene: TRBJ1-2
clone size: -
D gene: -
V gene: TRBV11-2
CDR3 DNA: TGTGCCAGCAGCTTAGCCGCAGGGGTTAACTATGGCTACACCTTC
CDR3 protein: CASSLAAGVNYGYTF

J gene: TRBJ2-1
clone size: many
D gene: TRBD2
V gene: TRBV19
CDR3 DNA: TGTGCCAGTAGTCCGCGGGAACTAGCGGGGGGCCACAATGAGCAGTTCTTC
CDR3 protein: CASSPRELAGGHNEQFF

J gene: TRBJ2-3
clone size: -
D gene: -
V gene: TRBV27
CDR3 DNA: TGTGCCAGCAGTTTCGCCAGGATCAGTCAGGCGATGGATACGCAGTATTTT
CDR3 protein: CASSFARISQAMDTQYF

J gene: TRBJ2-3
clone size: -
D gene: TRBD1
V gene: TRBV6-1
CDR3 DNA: TGTGCCAGCAGTGACCCTTTTAAGCTGACAGGGGATAGCACAGATACGCAGTATTTT
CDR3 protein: CASSDPFKLTGDSTDTQYF

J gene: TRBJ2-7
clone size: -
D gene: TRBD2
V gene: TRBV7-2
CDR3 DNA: TGTGCCAGCAGCTCCAAACGACTAGCGGGCTACGAGCAGTACTTC
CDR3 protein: CASSSKRLAGYEQYF

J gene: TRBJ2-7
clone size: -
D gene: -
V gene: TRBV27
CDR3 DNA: TGTGCCAGCAGTTTATTATCAGGGGTCTACGAGCAGTACTTC
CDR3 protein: CASSLLSGVYEQYF

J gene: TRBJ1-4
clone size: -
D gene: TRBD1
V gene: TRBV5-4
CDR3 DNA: TGTGCCAGCAGCACTCCCGGACAGGAAACCGAAAAACTGTTTTTT
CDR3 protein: CASSTPGQETEKLFF

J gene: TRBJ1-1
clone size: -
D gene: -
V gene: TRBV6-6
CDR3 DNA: TGTGCCAGCAGTCCCTCTCTGGGCGGGGGGAGAAACACTGAAGCTTTCTTT
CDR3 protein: CASSPSLGGGRNTEAFF

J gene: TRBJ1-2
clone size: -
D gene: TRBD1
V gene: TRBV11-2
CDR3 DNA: TGTGCCAGCAGCCCCCCCGGACAGGGCTATGGCTACACCTTC
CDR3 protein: CASSPPGQGYGYTF